This T cell receptor beta chain was identified in a study of blood T cell repertoires in COVID-19. Study-wide background: The United States, Italy and Spain were the sources of the acute and convalescent COVID-19 samples. The cDNA or gDNA used as material had been derived from T cells, B-cell-depleted T cells, or PBMCs.

Authors' methods: Reference gene primer amplification yielded estimated nucleated cell counts. Only in-frame clones appear in the TCRdb table, and some are missing; sequencing was by immunoSEQ multiplex PCR. V, J and clone size reflect that table, while D and trimming were determined from the DNA. The sample lists about 250,000 clones, approximately 90% occurring once. V was pared by 6 bases and J by 6 bases, with 15 bases between. This CDR3 spans 14 amino acids. Germline V gene data show CDR1 as MNHEY and CDR2 as SVGAGI. V usage is TRBV6-5 and J usage is TRBJ1-5; TRBD1 is a possible D gene (6 bases). This TCR was sampled from a man aged 18 to 29 with active or convalescent COVID-19. Sample: peripheral blood. Written as DNA, the CDR3 is TGTGCCAGCAGCTCAACAGGGCTCCTTCAGCCCCAGCATTTT. Its protein product is CASSSTGLLQPQHF.